These T cell receptor beta chains were read from a single sample in a study of OX40 agonist ivuxolimab in advanced cancers. The method was immunoSEQ multiplex PCR; TCRdb's version includes in-frame clones alone and lacks a portion of them. This sample has approximately 72,000 clones, with 80% to 90% found just once. This specimen was CD4+ or CD8+ T cells sorted from blood, taken in a trial of the OX40 agonist ivuxolimab. These receptors all come from an adult with an advanced solid tumor such as melanoma, head and neck, liver or kidney cancer. CDR3s include the opening cysteine and the closing phenylalanine or tryptophan. D genes are given only for firm matches. Clone size appears in some rows only: once, few, many, or a class for an expanded clone.

>-|TRBJ2-5|TRBV5-1|-
CASSLSGEETQYF
TGCGCCAGCAGCTTGTCGGGGGAAGAGACCCAGTACTTC
>TRBD2|TRBJ2-1|TRBV19|-
CASSPRLAGGSNEQFF
TGTGCCAGTAGTCCACGACTAGCGGGAGGGTCCAATGAGCAGTTCTTC
>-|TRBJ2-7|TRBV2|-
CASSEAGHMNEQYF
TGTGCCAGCAGTGAAGCTGGACACATGAACGAGCAGTACTTC
>-|TRBJ2-1|TRBV28|-
CASITTYNEQFF
TGTGCCAGCATAACCACCTACAATGAGCAGTTCTTC
>TRBD1|TRBJ2-3|TRBV6-6|-
CASRPQGASTDTQYF
TGTGCCAGCAGACCCCAGGGGGCGAGCACAGATACGCAGTATTTT
>-|TRBJ1-6|TRBV5-5|once
CASSPLMAYNSPLHF
TGTGCCAGCAGCCCCCTTATGGCATATAATTCACCCCTCCACTTT
>-|TRBJ2-2|TRBV5-6|-
CASSLAVRGNTGELFF
TGTGCCAGCAGCTTGGCAGTCAGGGGTAACACCGGGGAGCTGTTTTTT
>-|TRBJ2-1|TRBV25-1|-
CASTKGPNNEQFF
TGTGCCAGCACTAAAGGGCCCAACAATGAGCAGTTCTTC
>-|TRBJ2-7|TRBV4-3|-
CASSQVVGQAYEQYF
TGCGCCAGCAGCCAAGTAGTGGGGCAAGCCTACGAGCAGTACTTC
>-|TRBJ1-4|TRBV5-1|-
CASATRPLGEKLFF
TGCGCCAGCGCCACCCGGCCCTTAGGCGAAAAACTGTTTTTT
>-|TRBJ1-1|TRBV25-1|-
CASNRGGYMNTEAFF
TGTGCCAGCAACCGGGGTGGGTATATGAACACTGAAGCTTTCTTT
>TRBD1|TRBJ1-2|TRBV6-6|-
CASIAGTGSRGYTF
TGTGCCAGCATTGCCGGGACAGGGAGTAGGGGCTACACCTTC
>-|TRBJ1-1|TRBV7-9|-
CTSSLQGPEAFF
TGTACCAGCAGCTTACAGGGACCTGAAGCTTTCTTT
>TRBD1|TRBJ1-1|TRBV28|-
CASSLNQGARGTEAFF
TGTGCCAGCAGTCTAAACCAGGGGGCGCGTGGGACTGAAGCTTTCTTT
>-|TRBJ2-4|TRBV30|-
CAWRRGRVAKNIQYF
TGTGCCTGGAGGAGAGGGCGGGTGGCCAAAAACATTCAGTACTTC
>TRBD2|TRBJ2-3|TRBV7-2|-
CASSLAGGTDTQYF
TGTGCCAGCAGCTTGGCGGGGGGCACAGATACGCAGTATTTT
>-|TRBJ2-7|TRBV5-6|-
CASSLGHSYEQYF
TGTGCCAGCAGCTTGGGGCACTCCTACGAGCAGTACTTC
>TRBD2|TRBJ2-5|TRBV7-8|-
CASSLGPGGQETQYF
TGTGCCAGCAGCTTGGGTCCGGGGGGGCAAGAGACCCAGTACTTC
>-|TRBJ1-2|TRBV18|-
CASSSGDRVWARGYTF
TGTGCCAGCTCCTCCGGGGACCGAGTCTGGGCACGTGGCTACACCTTC
>-|TRBJ2-7|TRBV7-2|-
CASSLVVSSYEQYF
TGTGCCAGCAGCTTAGTCGTCAGCTCCTACGAGCAGTACTTC
>-|TRBJ2-5|TRBV7-2|-
CASSWGLQETQYF
TGTGCCAGCAGCTGGGGGCTTCAAGAGACCCAGTACTTC
>TRBD1|TRBJ2-3|TRBV7-2|-
CASSSGQGAIGTQYF
TGTGCCAGCAGCTCAGGACAGGGGGCAATAGGTACGCAGTATTTT
>-|TRBJ1-1|TRBV18|-
CASSLEGGGTEAFF
TGTGCCAGCTCACTGGAAGGGGGGGGCACTGAAGCTTTCTTT
>-|TRBJ2-3|TRBV2|-
CASRMDSSSTDTQYF
TGTGCCAGCAGGATGGACAGTTCTAGCACAGATACGCAGTATTTT
>TRBD1|TRBJ1-1|TRBV27|once
CASSLGGLRGRVVEAFF
TGTGCCAGCAGTTTAGGGGGACTCAGGGGGCGAGTGGTTGAAGCTTTCTTT
>-|TRBJ1-6|TRBV7-2|-
CASSLKLGMGSPLHF
TGTGCCAGCAGCTTGAAATTGGGAATGGGGTCACCCCTCCACTTT
>-|TRBJ1-1|TRBV6-1|-
CASSEGGGFEAFF
TGTGCCAGCAGTGAAGGAGGTGGGTTTGAAGCTTTCTTT
>TRBD1|TRBJ1-2|TRBV5-1|medium-sized
CASSLEGASGYTF
TGCGCCAGCAGCTTGGAGGGGGCGTCGGGCTACACCTTC
>TRBD1|TRBJ2-1|TRBV27|-
CASRPGQGEGEQFF
TGTGCCAGCAGGCCGGGACAGGGGGAGGGTGAGCAGTTCTTC
>TRBD1|TRBJ2-1|TRBV7-3|-
CASSLLGQGTEQFF
TGTGCCAGCAGCTTACTGGGACAGGGGACTGAGCAGTTCTTC
>-|TRBJ1-2|TRBV7-8|few
CASSPERGYTGYTF
TGTGCCAGCAGCCCAGAGAGGGGATACACAGGCTACACCTTC
>-|TRBJ2-5|TRBV27|-
CASTPVKVQETQYF
TGTGCCAGCACCCCGGTGAAGGTACAAGAGACCCAGTACTTC
>TRBD2|TRBJ2-5|TRBV5-1|-
CASSPGTSGAMYQETQYF
TGCGCCAGCAGCCCCGGGACTAGCGGGGCCATGTACCAAGAGACCCAGTACTTC
>-|TRBJ1-2|TRBV7-3|-
CASSSSGTDNYGYTF
TGTGCCAGCAGCTCCTCCGGGACGGATAACTATGGCTACACCTTC
>-|TRBJ2-1|TRBV5-5|-
CASSLPTSHNEQFF
TGTGCCAGCAGCTTGCCCACTAGCCACAATGAGCAGTTCTTC
>-|TRBJ2-6|TRBV19|-
CASRRLEGSGANVLTF
TGTGCCAGTAGGAGGCTGGAGGGGTCTGGGGCCAACGTCCTGACTTTC
>-|TRBJ1-1|TRBV29-1|-
CSGQAGGGTEAFF
TGCAGCGGACAGGCCGGGGGGGGCACTGAAGCTTTCTTT
>-|TRBJ1-6|TRBV28|-
CASSLTGRRTYNSPLHF
TGTGCCAGCAGTTTAACGGGACGGAGAACTTATAATTCACCCCTCCACTTT
>TRBD2|TRBJ2-3|TRBV2|-
CASSGGRGGLDTQYF
TGTGCCAGCAGTGGAGGGCGGGGGGGATTGGATACGCAGTATTTT
>-|TRBJ2-1|TRBV7-9|-
CASSSQENEQFF
TGTGCCAGCAGCTCACAGGAAAATGAGCAGTTCTTC
>TRBD2|TRBJ2-7|TRBV6-5|once
CASSYLGLAGYEQYF
TGTGCCAGCAGTTACCTGGGACTAGCGGGCTACGAGCAGTACTTC
>-|TRBJ1-1|TRBV6-1|few
CASRFREVEAFF
TGTGCCAGCAGATTCAGGGAGGTAGAAGCTTTCTTT
>TRBD2|TRBJ2-5|TRBV2|-
CASSPTSGTSGETQYF
TGTGCCAGCAGTCCCACTAGTGGGACTAGCGGAGAGACCCAGTACTTC
>-|TRBJ1-2|TRBV7-2|once
CASSIHREVGYTF
TGTGCCAGCAGCATCCACAGGGAGGTTGGCTACACCTTC
>-|TRBJ2-7|TRBV27|-
CASSPRDNTYEQYF
TGTGCCAGCAGTCCCCGGGACAACACCTACGAGCAGTACTTC
>TRBD1|TRBJ2-4|TRBV5-1|-
CASSSGTGVIAKNIQYF
TGCGCCAGCAGCTCCGGGACAGGGGTTATAGCCAAAAACATTCAGTACTTC
>-|TRBJ1-4|TRBV5-4|-
CASSTNNAGRLFF
TGTGCCAGCAGCACAAACAACGCGGGGAGACTGTTTTTT
>-|TRBJ1-6|TRBV10-1|-
CASGSPPPLHF
TGCGCCAGCGGGTCCCCGCCGCCCCTCCACTTT
>-|TRBJ1-3|TRBV6-1|-
CASTPGRFSGNTIYF
TGTGCCAGCACCCCTGGACGGTTCTCTGGAAACACCATATATTTT
>-|TRBJ2-1|TRBV5-1|-
CASSLVRVDEQFF
TGCGCCAGCAGCTTGGTTAGGGTGGATGAGCAGTTCTTC
>-|TRBJ2-7|TRBV7-9|-
CASSHYYEQYF
TGTGCCAGCAGCCATTACTACGAGCAGTACTTC
>-|TRBJ1-5|TRBV19|-
CASSITNRGNQPQHF
TGTGCCAGTAGTATAACGAACAGGGGCAATCAGCCCCAGCATTTT
>-|TRBJ2-5|TRBV6-1|-
CASSSQFGIQETQYF
TGTGCCAGCAGTTCCCAGTTCGGGATCCAAGAGACCCAGTACTTC
>-|TRBJ2-5|TRBV10-2|-
CASSEVGQETQYF
TGCGCCAGCAGTGAGGTCGGCCAAGAGACCCAGTACTTC
>TRBD2|TRBJ2-1|TRBV27|-
CASSPGGDGQFF
TGTGCCAGCAGTCCGGGGGGGGATGGGCAGTTCTTC
>-|TRBJ2-2|TRBV6-6|-
CASSPHNTGELFF
TGTGCCAGCAGTCCCCACAACACCGGGGAGCTGTTTTTT
>TRBD1|TRBJ2-3|TRBV25-1|-
CASSEGTGDFTDTQYF
TGTGCCAGCAGTGAAGGGACAGGGGATTTCACAGATACGCAGTATTTT
>-|TRBJ2-2|TRBV7-9|-
CASSPGLGVWTGELFF
TGTGCCAGCAGCCCGGGTCTGGGGGTTTGGACCGGGGAGCTGTTTTTT
>-|TRBJ1-1|TRBV6-1|-
CASSENARNTEAFF
TGTGCCAGCAGTGAAAATGCCCGGAACACTGAAGCTTTCTTT
>TRBD1|TRBJ2-7|TRBV19|-
CASSMGQGKPFYEQYF
TGTGCCAGTAGCATGGGACAGGGCAAGCCGTTCTACGAGCAGTACTTC